This T cell receptor beta chain originates from a study of blood T cell repertoires in COVID-19. Study-level background: Donors in the United States, Italy and Spain gave samples during acute or convalescent COVID-19.

With 5 bases clipped from V and 12 bases from J, the junction kept 7 bases outside the gene matches. CDR3 length: 11 amino acids. The germline gives CDR1 DFQATT, CDR2 SNEGSKA (reference sequence). Profiled with immunoSEQ multiplex PCR; TCRdb holds only in-frame clones, not every one. Of 200,000 to 300,000 clones detected, more than 75% appear once; the ten largest clones hold 2.5% to 3.5%. This chain links TRBV20-1 with TRBJ2-4, with TRBD1 identical over 7 bases. The sequence came from a woman aged 25 to 39 who had recovered from COVID-19. Material for sequencing was peripheral blood. CDR3 sequence reads: CSADRDSGQYF. CDR3 DNA sequence: TGCAGTGCTGACCGGGACAGCGGTCAGTACTTC.